This T cell receptor (beta chain) was identified during a study of beta chain features in type 1 diabetes. One heparinised draw, averaging roughly 0.12 L, was taken per donor. Sorted CD4+ subsets: naive, central memory, regulatory, stem cell-like memory (CD45RO/CCR7/CD25/CD127/CD95/CD27 panel). Study results and caveats: All four CD4+ subsets from Type 1 diabetes patients carried moderately but significantly shorter TCRB CDR3s. Patients with type 1 diabetes showed fewer VDJ junction insertions and more deletions. Among patients, naive, central memory and Treg TCRB repertoires appeared more similar than among healthy donors.

Reverse transcribing all isolated RNA meant expressed TCRB transcripts were sequenced. The method was immunoSEQ multiplex PCR; TCRdb's version includes in-frame clones alone and lacks a portion of them. The sample comprises 150,000 to 200,000 clones, about 63% of which are singletons, and nearly 0.09% rests with the top ten. A note on this clone: The antigen remains undetermined.

Germline V gene data show CDR1 as SQVTM and CDR2 as ANQGSEA. V lost 1 base to trimming and J lost 3 bases, with 15 bases between them. The CDR3 runs 15 residues. The chain carries TRBV29-1 and TRBJ1-1; tentatively, D is TRBD1 (5 bases). This clonotype was sampled from a man in his thirties or forties with type 1 diabetes. Sequenced sample: naive CD4+ T cells from blood. CDR3 sequence reads: CSVEGDVGAYTEAFF. CDR3 coding DNA: TGCAGCGTTGAAGGTGACGTTGGGGCCTACACTGAAGCTTTCTTT.